The 3 T cell receptor beta chains below all came from one sample that was sequenced in a study of T cells in Graves' hyperthyroidism and ophthalmopathy. Regions amplified from RNA transcripts were the TCR beta CDR3 regions. In the first-round RT-PCR of the TCR CDR3, the HTBI primer set was used. TCRdb fed the multiplex PCR reads into MiXCR, producing one record per CDR3 protein. The repertoire holds approximately 410,000 distinct CDR3 sequences, with approximately 15% as singletons. The sample consisted of blood. Source of these receptors: a man aged 18 to 29 with Graves' ophthalmopathy.

There are many counts of this clonotype. V gene TRBV27 combines with J gene TRBJ2-3, with D perhaps assigned TRBD1 or TRBD2 (5 bases each). The germline gives CDR1 MNHEY, CDR2 SMNVEV (reference sequence). The CDR3 has 15 amino acids. Trimming left V 3 bases short and J 1 base short, with 11 bases between. The CDR3 reads CASSLGTVGTDTQYF. The CDR3 DNA follows: TGTGCCAGCAGTTTGGGGACCGTGGGCACAGATACGCAGTATTTT.

The J gene is TRBJ1-2, the V gene TRBV6-6, with a tentative D call TRBD1 (6 bases). Trimming pared 2 bases from V and 5 bases from J, leaving 15 bases between. Germline CDR1 and CDR2: MNHNY and SVGAGI (reference sequence). The CDR3 totals 15 residues. The CDR3 region has the DNA TGTGCCAGCAGTTACACCCTACAGGGAGCGTATGGCTACACCTTC. This translates into CASSYTLQGAYGYTF.

This clonotype was counted ten times or more. This chain links TRBV3-1 with TRBJ2-7; D not certain. Germline V gene lookup returns CDR1 LGHDT and CDR2 YNNKEL (reference sequence). The CDR3 is made up of 17 amino acids. Trimming pared 4 bases from V and 7 bases from J, leaving 26 bases between. CDR3 sequence: CASSRSTVVENSREQYF. The CDR3 DNA is TGTGCCAGCAGCCGGTCGACGGTGGTCGAGAACTCTAGGGAGCAGTACTTC.